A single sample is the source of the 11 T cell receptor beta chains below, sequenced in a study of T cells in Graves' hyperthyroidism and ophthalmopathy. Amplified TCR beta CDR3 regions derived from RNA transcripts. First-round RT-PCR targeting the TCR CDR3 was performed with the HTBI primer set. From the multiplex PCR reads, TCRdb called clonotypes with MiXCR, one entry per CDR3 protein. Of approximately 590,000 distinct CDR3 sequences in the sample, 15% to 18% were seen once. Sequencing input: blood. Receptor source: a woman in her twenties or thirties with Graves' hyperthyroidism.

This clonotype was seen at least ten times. The CDR3 reads CASSQVVERYTEAFF. CDR3 coding DNA: TGTGCCAGCAGCCAAGTCGTCGAGAGATACACTGAAGCTTTCTTT. This chain uses TRBV3-1 with TRBJ1-1; D gene ambiguous. Per the germline V gene, CDR1 is LGHDT and CDR2 is YNNKEL (reference sequence). The CDR3 runs to 15 residues. The V and J ends lost 1 base and 3 bases respectively, with 12 bases between them. Full variable domain (remainder filled in from reference TRBV3-1 and TRBJ1-1): DTAVSQTPKYLVTQMGNDKSIKCEQNLGHDTMYWYKQDSKKFLKIMFSYNNKELIINETVPNRFSPKSPDKAHLNLHINSLELGDSAVYFCASSQVVERYTEAFFGQGTRLTVV.

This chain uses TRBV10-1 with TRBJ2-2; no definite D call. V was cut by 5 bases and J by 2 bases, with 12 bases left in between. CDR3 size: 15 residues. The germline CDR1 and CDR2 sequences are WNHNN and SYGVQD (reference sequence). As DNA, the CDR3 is TGCGCCAGCAGTAGGCACAACACCAACACCGGGGAGCTGTTTTTT. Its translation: CASSRHNTNTGELFF.

The CDR3 loop reads CASSLIAGVFDEQFF. The CDR3 region has the DNA TGTGCCAGCAGTTTAATAGCGGGAGTGTTTGATGAGCAGTTCTTC. This chain links TRBV27 with TRBJ2-1; 9 bases agree with TRBD2. The CDR3 covers 15 residues. The ends lost 2 bases at V and 8 bases at J; junction bases unmatched: 7. From germline, CDR1 is MNHEY and CDR2 SMNVEV (reference sequence).

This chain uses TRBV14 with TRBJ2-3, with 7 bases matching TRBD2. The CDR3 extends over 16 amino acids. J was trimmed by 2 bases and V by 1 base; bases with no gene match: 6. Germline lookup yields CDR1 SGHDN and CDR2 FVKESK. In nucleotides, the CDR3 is TGTGCCAGCAGCCAAGGAAGACTAGCTCCCACAGATACGCAGTATTTT. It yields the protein CASSQGRLAPTDTQYF.

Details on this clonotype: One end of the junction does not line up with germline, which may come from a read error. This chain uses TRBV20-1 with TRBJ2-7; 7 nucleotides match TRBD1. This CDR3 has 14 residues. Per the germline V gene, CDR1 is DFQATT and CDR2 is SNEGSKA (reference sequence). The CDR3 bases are TGCAGTGTTCTCCCCCGGGACAGACCCTACGAGCGGTACTTC. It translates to CSVLPRDRPYERYF.

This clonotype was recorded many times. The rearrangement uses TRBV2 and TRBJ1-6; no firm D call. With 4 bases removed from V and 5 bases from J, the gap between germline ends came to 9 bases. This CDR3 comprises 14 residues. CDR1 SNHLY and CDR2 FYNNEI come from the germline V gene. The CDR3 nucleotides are TGTGCCAGCAGTGTGCTAGAGAATAATTCACCCCTCCACTTT. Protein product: CASSVLENNSPLHF. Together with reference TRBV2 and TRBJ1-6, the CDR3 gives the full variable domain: EPEVTQTPSHQVTQMGQEVILRCVPISNHLYFYWYRQILGQKVEFLVSFYNNEISEKSEIFDDQFSVERPDGSNFTLKIRSTKLEDSAMYFCASSVLENNSPLHFGNGTRLTVT.

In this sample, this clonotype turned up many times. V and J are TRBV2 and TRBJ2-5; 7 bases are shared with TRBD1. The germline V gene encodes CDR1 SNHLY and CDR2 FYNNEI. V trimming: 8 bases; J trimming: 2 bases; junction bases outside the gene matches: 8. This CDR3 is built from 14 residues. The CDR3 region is CASGRQGVQETQYF. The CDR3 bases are TGTGCCAGCGGTCGGCAGGGGGTACAAGAGACCCAGTACTTC.

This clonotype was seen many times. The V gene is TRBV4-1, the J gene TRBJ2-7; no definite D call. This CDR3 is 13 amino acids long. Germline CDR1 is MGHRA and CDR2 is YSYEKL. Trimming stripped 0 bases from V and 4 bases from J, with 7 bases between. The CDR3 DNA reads TGCGCCAGCAGCCAAGATACGCGGTACGAGCAGTACTTC. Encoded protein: CASSQDTRYEQYF.

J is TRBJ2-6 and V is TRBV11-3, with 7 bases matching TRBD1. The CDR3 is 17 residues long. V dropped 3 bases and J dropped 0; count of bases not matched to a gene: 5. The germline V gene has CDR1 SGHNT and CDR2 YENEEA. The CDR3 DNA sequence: TGTGCCAGCAGCTTGGGCAGGGGGAGCTCTGGGGCCAACGTCCTGACTTTC. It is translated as CASSLGRGSSGANVLTF.

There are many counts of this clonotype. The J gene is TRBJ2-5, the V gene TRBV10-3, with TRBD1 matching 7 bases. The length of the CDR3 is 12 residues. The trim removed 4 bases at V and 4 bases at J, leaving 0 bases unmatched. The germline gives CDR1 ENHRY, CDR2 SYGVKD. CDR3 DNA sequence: TGTGCCATCAGTGCAGGGGGAGAGACCCAGTACTTC. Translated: CAISAGGETQYF.

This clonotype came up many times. The CDR3 sequence: CSATAEGGANRAFF. The CDR3 DNA reads as TGCAGTGCTACAGCAGAGGGGGGGGCTAATCGAGCTTTCTTT. This chain connects TRBV20-1 to TRBJ1-1; D possibly corresponds to TRBD1 (6 bases). Germline CDR1 DFQATT, CDR2 SNEGSKA (reference sequence). V was pared by 4 bases and J by 10 bases, with 22 bases between. CDR3 length: 14 amino acids.